This TCR beta chain is from a study of identical twins. This clonotype occurred a few times. Its specificity is not known. General study findings and limits: The conclusions drew on cross-sectional statistical analysis instead of tracking the same donors.

TCRdb analysed the 5' RACE reads with MiXCR anew, one entry per CDR3 protein. In the table there are more than 400,000 distinct CDR3 sequences, roughly 15% of which are singletons. This CDR3 has 12 amino acids. The V and J ends lost 7 bases and 8 bases, in that order; junction bases with no gene match: 5. Germline-derived CDR1 and CDR2 are SQVTM and ANQGSEA. The data also belong to a second study, concerning yellow fever vaccine responses in identical twins.

The TCR originated in a woman under 30 in good health. The chain links TRBV29-1 to TRBJ2-2; 9 bases are shared with TRBD2. The sample consisted of CD4+ T cells sorted from blood. The CDR3 is CSGGLAVGELFF. The CDR3 DNA reads TGCAGCGGGGGACTAGCTGTTGGGGAGCTGTTTTTT.